This entry features one TCR beta chain sequence. This record comes from a study of T cell changes during pregnancy in multiple sclerosis. Only in-frame clones appear in the TCRdb table, and some are missing; sequencing was by immunoSEQ multiplex PCR. The sample records 50,000 or so clones, 93% being singletons. The input for sequencing was peripheral blood, taken in the second trimester of pregnancy. The sequence came from a female donor with multiple sclerosis, enrolled in a pregnancy study.

CDR3: CASSLLGRGGMFF. In DNA form, the CDR3 reads TGTGCCAGCAGTTTACTCGGACGAGGAGGGATGTTTTTT. The chain is built from TRBV28 and TRBJ1-4; the D is unclear. Trimming removed 2 bases at V and 15 bases at J, with 16 bases between. The CDR3 has 13 residues. CDR1 is MDHEN, CDR2 SYDVKM, per germline.